These T cell receptor beta chains were read from a single sample in a study of identical twins. TCRdb processed the 5' RACE reads anew with MiXCR; each CDR3 protein has one entry. The sample contains about 240,000 distinct CDR3 sequences, 6% to 8.5% of which appear only once. These same records also appear under a second study, on yellow fever vaccine responses in identical twins.

Sequences were obtained from CD8+ T cells sorted from blood. All receptors derive from a woman aged 18-29 years in good health. CDR3s include the opening cysteine and the closing phenylalanine or tryptophan. The D gene is left open where the match is weak. Clone size appears in some rows only: once, few, many, or a class for an expanded clone.

.,.,TRBV14,TRBJ1-5,TGTGCCAGCAGCCAAGAGAAGGACTTTGGAGGGGAAGGTCAGCCCCAGCATTTT,CASSQEKDFGGEGQPQHF
many,.,TRBV4-1,TRBJ1-3,TGCGCCAGCAGCCCCCTATCTGGAAACACCATATATTTT,CASSPLSGNTIYF
few,.,TRBV5-1,TRBJ2-3,TGCGCCAGCAGCTTGGTTCCCGAGAGGACAGATACGCAGTATTTT,CASSLVPERTDTQYF
many,.,TRBV6-5,TRBJ1-1,TGTGCCAGCAGTAACTACGGGACCCGGTGGACTGAAGCTTTCTTT,CASSNYGTRWTEAFF
.,.,TRBV11-2,TRBJ2-2,TGTGCCAGCAGCCAATCGGCAAAAAGCGGGCCTGGGGCCGGGGAGCTGTTTTTT,CASSQSAKSGPGAGELFF
.,TRBD1,TRBV4-1,TRBJ2-5,TGCGCCAGCAGCCAACAGGGGGTAGGCGGCCAAGAGACCCAGTACTTC,CASSQQGVGGQETQYF
.,.,TRBV5-6,TRBJ2-1,TGTGCCAGCAGCGAGAGTTGGGGGGCGAAGCCCTACAATGAGCAGTTCTTC,CASSESWGAKPYNEQFF
many,.,TRBV27,TRBJ2-2,TGTGCCAGCGACCGGACATGGAACACCGGGGAGCTGTTTTTT,CASDRTWNTGELFF
many,.,TRBV12-3/TRBV12-4,TRBJ1-5,TGTGCCAGCAGCCTTACAAGGGCCAATCAGCCCCAGCATTTT,CASSLTRANQPQHF
.,TRBD1,TRBV10-2,TRBJ2-3,TGCGCCAGCAGTGAGGACAGGGGGCGCACAGATACGCAGTATTTT,CASSEDRGRTDTQYF
many,TRBD2,TRBV11-2,TRBJ2-1,TGTGCCAGCAGCCCCACTAGCGGCAGCTCCTACAATGAGCAGTTCTTC,CASSPTSGSSYNEQFF
.,.,TRBV27,TRBJ2-1,TGTGCCAGCAGTTTGAGGCGGGTCGATGAGCAGTTCTTC,CASSLRRVDEQFF
many,.,TRBV7-2,TRBJ2-7,TGTGCCAGCAGCTTAGAGGTTAGCGCTAACTACGAGCAGTACTTC,CASSLEVSANYEQYF
.,.,TRBV7-9,TRBJ2-7,TGTGCCAGCAGCTTAGCGGGAAGACACTACGAGCAGTACTTC,CASSLAGRHYEQYF
many,.,TRBV28,TRBJ1-1,TGTGCCAGCAGTTTCAGGGGCACTGAAGCTTTCTTT,CASSFRGTEAFF
many,.,TRBV5-5,TRBJ2-7,TGTGCCAGCAGCCAACTCGACTACGAGCAGTACTTC,CASSQLDYEQYF
many,.,TRBV20-1,TRBJ2-5,TGCAGTACCCGGGACTCGGATGAGGGGACCCAGTACTTC,CSTRDSDEGTQYF
few,.,TRBV20-1,TRBJ2-5,TGCAGTGCTAGCCCAGGGGCCCAAGAGACCCAGTACTTC,CSASPGAQETQYF
.,.,TRBV11-3,TRBJ2-5,TGTGCCAGCAGTAGACCTTGGGACACGGAAGAGACCCAGTACTTC,CASSRPWDTEETQYF
.,.,TRBV7-2,TRBJ2-3,TGTGCCAGCAGCCTAGGGGGGAGCTACATGAGCACAGATACGCAGTATTTT,CASSLGGSYMSTDTQYF
.,.,TRBV7-2,TRBJ2-2,TGTGCCAGCAGCAGCGGGGACACCACCGGGGAGCTGTTTTTT,CASSSGDTTGELFF
few,.,TRBV27,TRBJ2-2,TGTGCCAGCAGTCCAAACGCGTGGGGGTCGGCCGGGGAGCTGTTTTTT,CASSPNAWGSAGELFF
few,.,TRBV5-6,TRBJ2-3,TGTGCCAGCAGCTTCGGGACTTACCCAGATACGCAGTATTTT,CASSFGTYPDTQYF
many,TRBD2,TRBV5-1,TRBJ2-7,TGCGCCAGCAGCTTAACTAGCGGCGAACGCGAGCAGTACTTC,CASSLTSGEREQYF
.,TRBD2,TRBV27,TRBJ2-3,TGTGCCAGCAGTCTCAGAGGACTAGCGGGGATTTTCACAGATACGCAGTATTTT,CASSLRGLAGIFTDTQYF
.,.,TRBV6-4,TRBJ2-6,TGTGCCAGCAGTGACGGGGCCATCTCTGGGGCCAACGTCCTGACTTTC,CASSDGAISGANVLTF
many,.,TRBV4-1,TRBJ1-6,TGCGCCAGCAGCCAAGGGGGATATAGTCCTTCACCCCTCCACTTT,CASSQGGYSPSPLHF
many,.,TRBV29-1,TRBJ2-3,TGCAGCGTTGAAGGCGTCCATTTCACAGATACGCAGTATTTT,CSVEGVHFTDTQYF
few,.,TRBV15,TRBJ2-6,TGTGCCACCAGCAGATCCACCACTGGGGCCAACGTCCTGACTTTC,CATSRSTTGANVLTF
.,TRBD1,TRBV27,TRBJ2-6,TGTGCCAGCAGTACACGACAGGGCTCTGGGGCCAACGTCCTGACTTTC,CASSTRQGSGANVLTF
.,TRBD1,TRBV5-1,TRBJ1-1,TGCGCCAGCAGCCGCGGGACAGGAGGTAACACTGAAGCTTTCTTT,CASSRGTGGNTEAFF
many,TRBD1,TRBV11-2,TRBJ2-1,TGTGCCAGCAGCTTAGATACCGGGACAGGGGCATACAATGAGCAGTTCTTC,CASSLDTGTGAYNEQFF